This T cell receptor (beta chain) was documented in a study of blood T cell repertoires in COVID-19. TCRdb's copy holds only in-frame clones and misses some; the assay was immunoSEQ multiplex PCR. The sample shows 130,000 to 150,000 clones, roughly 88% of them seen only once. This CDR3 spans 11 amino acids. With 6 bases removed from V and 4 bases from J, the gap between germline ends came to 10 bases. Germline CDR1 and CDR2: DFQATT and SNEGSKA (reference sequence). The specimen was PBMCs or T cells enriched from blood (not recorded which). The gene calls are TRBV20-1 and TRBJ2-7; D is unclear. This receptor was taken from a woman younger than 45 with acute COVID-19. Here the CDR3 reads CSAVLLYEQYF. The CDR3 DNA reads TGCAGTGCCGTGCTTCTATACGAGCAGTACTTC.